This T cell receptor beta chain was sequenced during a study of blood T cells in healthy people across ages. About the study: Per two T cells, template switching captured roughly one barcoded beta molecule.

The CDR3 runs to 14 residues. The V and J ends lost 4 bases and 10 bases, in that order; junction bases with no gene match: 5. Using a J-beta primer mix together with a sample-barcoded 5' primer, a second PCR was run for roughly 7 to 12 cycles. TCRdb fed the 5' RACE reads into MiXCR, producing one record per CDR3 protein. The table includes under 950,000 distinct CDR3 sequences, 22% detected once. On this clonotype: Its antigen is unknown.

The study's findings and limits: Naive CD4+ cells and diversity were both higher in long-lived donors than in aged donors. Bulk PBMC profiling left naive and antigen-experienced comparisons inconclusive.

Per-sample PBMC isolation yielded at least 6.5 million cells. The TCR was taken from a man between 65 and 85 years old in good health. The chain has TRBV12-3 or TRBV12-4 and TRBJ2-1, with TRBD2 matching over 12 bases. Material for sequencing was blood. This CDR3 reads CASSSRTSGTEQFF. CDR3 sequence (DNA): TGTGCCAGCAGTTCACGGACTAGCGGGACCGAGCAGTTCTTC.